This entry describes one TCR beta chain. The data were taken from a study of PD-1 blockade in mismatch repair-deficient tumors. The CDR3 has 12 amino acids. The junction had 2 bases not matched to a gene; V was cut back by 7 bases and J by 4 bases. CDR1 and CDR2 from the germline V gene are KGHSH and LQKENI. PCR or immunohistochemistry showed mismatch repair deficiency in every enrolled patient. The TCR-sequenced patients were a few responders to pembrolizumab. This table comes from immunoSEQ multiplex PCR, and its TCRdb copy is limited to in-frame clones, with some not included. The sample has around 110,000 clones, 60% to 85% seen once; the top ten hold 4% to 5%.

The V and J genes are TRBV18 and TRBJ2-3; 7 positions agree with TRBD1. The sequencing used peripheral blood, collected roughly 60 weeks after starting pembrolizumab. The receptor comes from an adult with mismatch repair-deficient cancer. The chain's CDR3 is CASYGQADTQYF. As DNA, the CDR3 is TGTGCCAGCTACGGACAGGCAGATACGCAGTATTTT.